This T cell receptor (beta chain) stems from a study of cytomegalovirus exposure and HLA in healthy donors. For the study at large: In an early release, HLA-typed donors contributed approximately 82 million unique TCR sequences. Study observations and caveats: In a later analysis, TCR beta V- and J-gene trimming was associated with a missense DCLRE1C variant. Some TCR beta chains (roughly 160 of them) were listed as cytomegalovirus-associated.

Germline lookup yields CDR1 SQVTM and CDR2 ANQGSEA. Between the trimmed V and J ends, which lost 3 bases and 4 bases, there was a span of 15 bases. The CDR3 runs 14 residues. Comments on this clone: The antigen remains undetermined.

The primer mix had 60 Vbeta and 13 Jbeta primers. The table came from immunoSEQ multiplex PCR; TCRdb's copy has only in-frame clones and leaves some out. The sample includes more than 85,000 clones, around four fifths of them seen just once. The chain couples TRBV29-1 to TRBJ1-2; possible D gene TRBD1, 5 bases. The clonotype was recovered from a boy aged 5 to 17 in good health and CMV-seronegative. Specimen: PBMCs. In DNA form, the CDR3 reads TGCAGCGTTGATGATGAGGAAAGGGGCTATGGCTACACCTTC. Amino acid sequence: CSVDDEERGYGYTF.